The 30 T cell receptor beta chains below all came from one sample that was sequenced in a study of T cells in Graves' hyperthyroidism and ophthalmopathy (dated by TCRdb to 2018 to 2020). Library construction relied on multiplex PCR. The sequencer was an Illumina HiSeq 2000. The TCR beta CDR3 regions were amplified from RNA transcripts. The first round of RT-PCR for the TCR CDR3 was performed with the HTBI primer set and the Qiagen OneStep RT-PCR kit. TCRdb trimmed the raw reads at Q25, called clones with MiXCR and kept productive beta chains. Rows are combined by CDR3 protein, so each entry shows the most common genes and DNA. The sample has more than 300,000 distinct CDR3 sequences on record, roughly 14% of them singletons. Clones ranked in the top ten supply 20% to 25% of the sample. Sequences were obtained from blood. The receptors come from a woman aged 25 to 39 with Graves' hyperthyroidism.

This clonotype was counted at least ten times. The V call is TRBV2, the J call TRBJ2-7; D gene uncertain. The CDR3 sequence is 13 residues long. V was shortened by 8 bases and J by 1 base, with 12 bases between the two germline ends. Germline CDR1 reads SNHLY; CDR2 reads FYNNEI. The CDR3 protein is CASVADSSYEQYF. Written as DNA, the CDR3 is TGTGCCAGCGTGGCTGACTCGTCCTACGAGCAGTACTTC.

This clonotype has just a few counts. The chain employs TRBV5-1 and TRBJ1-3, with D maybe TRBD1 (6 bases). CDR3 length equals 14 residues. Trimming removed 0 bases at V and 4 bases at J, with 8 bases between. Looked up from germline, CDR1 is SGHRS and CDR2 is YFSETQ. The CDR3 is CASSLEGGGNTIYF. In nucleotides, the CDR3 is TGCGCCAGCAGCTTGGAAGGGGGAGGAAACACCATATATTTT.

This clonotype has a handful of counts. The V gene is TRBV7-9, the J gene TRBJ1-2; a weak D match, TRBD1 (5 bases). The CDR3 contains 14 residues. Between the trimmed V and J ends, which lost 1 base and 6 bases, there was a span of 12 bases. Germline CDR1 SEHNR, CDR2 FQNEAQ (reference sequence). CDR3 DNA: TGTGCCAGCAGCTTAGTTCAAGAGGACAATGGCTACACCTTC. Translating it yields CASSLVQEDNGYTF.

In this sample, this clonotype turned up many times. J is TRBJ2-3 and V is TRBV2; 8 nucleotides align to TRBD2. The CDR3 is 15 residues long. V trimming: 11 bases; J trimming: 6 bases; junction bases outside the gene matches: 16. Per the germline V gene, CDR1 is SNHLY and CDR2 is FYNNEI. The chain's CDR3 is CAVSYSGNLGDTQYF. CDR3 nucleotides: TGTGCCGTATCCTATAGCGGGAATTTGGGGGATACGCAGTATTTT.

This clonotype was picked up many times. The chain joins TRBV28 to TRBJ2-6; a weak D match, TRBD2 (6 bases). V lost 6 bases, J lost 2 bases, and 14 bases lay in between. CDR1 and CDR2 (germline): MDHEN, SYDVKM. This CDR3 region has 16 residues. The CDR3 coding sequence is TGTGCCAGCAGCCCCTCAAGACTAGCTGGGGCCAACGTCCTGACTTTC. Amino acid sequence: CASSPSRLAGANVLTF.

This chain uses TRBV28 with TRBJ1-2; D remains ambiguous. Trimming removed 3 bases from V and 9 bases from J, with 8 bases in between. Looked up from germline, CDR1 is MDHEN and CDR2 is SYDVKM. This CDR3 region has 11 residues. CDR3 protein: CASSLTTRYTF. The CDR3 region has the DNA TGTGCCAGCAGTTTGACAACGCGCTACACCTTC.

This clonotype was recorded at least ten times. V is TRBV12-3 or TRBV12-4 and J is TRBJ2-2; D uncertain. Between the trimmed V and J ends, which lost 5 bases and 5 bases, there was a span of 12 bases. The CDR3 has 14 amino acids. The CDR3 nucleotides are TGTGCCAGCAGTCAAACCAGGAAAACCGGGGAGCTGTTTTTT. Amino acids: CASSQTRKTGELFF.

The V and J genes are TRBV6-1 and TRBJ1-5; 7 bases agree with TRBD1. The V segment lost 5 bases and the J segment 5 bases; nucleotides outside the gene matches: 9. Germline V gene sequence: CDR1 MNHNS, CDR2 SASEGT. The CDR3 has 15 amino acids. CDR3 in amino acids: CASSQGGAYDQPQHF. The CDR3 DNA reads TGTGCCAGCAGTCAGGGGGGGGCTTACGATCAGCCCCAGCATTTT.

This chain links TRBV14 with TRBJ2-5, with D tentatively TRBD1 (5 bases). V shed 4 bases and J shed 3 bases, with 9 bases lying between them. CDR1 SGHDN and CDR2 FVKESK come from the germline V gene. The CDR3 extends over 13 amino acids. The CDR3 region is CASSPRQKETQYF. In DNA, the CDR3 is TGTGCCAGCAGCCCCAGACAGAAAGAGACCCAGTACTTC. The full variable domain, with the rest looked up from reference TRBV14 and TRBJ2-5, is EAGVTQFPSHSVIEKGQTVTLRCDPISGHDNLYWYRRVMGKEIKFLLHFVKESKQDESGMPNNRFLAERTGGTYSTLKVQPAELEDSGVYFCASSPRQKETQYFGPGTRLLVL.

The chain is built from TRBV10-2 and TRBJ2-3, with unresolved D. The ends were cut back, 0 bases at V and 11 bases at J, with 9 bases in the middle. Germline V gene sequence: CDR1 WSHSY, CDR2 SAAADI. The CDR3 sequence is 12 residues long. CDR3 sequence (DNA): TGCGCCAGCAGTGAGTCTGTAGTTGTGCAGTATTTT. It is translated as CASSESVVVQYF.

This clonotype occurred many times. This chain connects TRBV29-1 to TRBJ1-1; a possible D gene is TRBD1 (6 bases). Germline loops: CDR1 SQVTM, CDR2 ANQGSEA. Trimming pared 7 bases from V and 0 bases from J, leaving 15 bases between. The length of the CDR3 is 14 residues. CDR3 DNA sequence: TGCAGCGCCGATACGACAGGAATGAACACTGAAGCTTTCTTT. This gives the protein CSADTTGMNTEAFF. Full variable domain (rest looked up from reference TRBV29-1 and TRBJ1-1): SAVISQKPSRDICQRGTSLTIQCQVDSQVTMMFWYRQQPGQSLTLIATANQGSEATYESGFVIDKFPISRPNLTFSTLTVSNMSPEDSSIYLCSADTTGMNTEAFFGQGTRLTVV.

This clonotype was recorded at least ten times. The CDR3 DNA reads as TGTGCCAGTGTTGGGGTAGCGGAGCATAACACAGATACGCAGTATTTT. Translation gives CASVGVAEHNTDTQYF. The chain links TRBV12-3 or TRBV12-4 to TRBJ2-3; TRBD2 is a possible D gene (6 bases). The CDR3 covers 16 residues. Trimming took off 9 bases at V and 2 bases at J, with 21 bases between the two ends.

In this sample, this clonotype turned up many times. The V gene is TRBV29-1, the J gene TRBJ1-1; D not certain. The germline V and J ends were trimmed by 4 bases and 1 base, with 13 bases remaining between them. This CDR3 has 14 amino acids. CDR1 is SQVTM and CDR2 is ANQGSEA in the germline V gene. CDR3 sequence (DNA): TGCAGCGTTGGGCCCAACGCGGGGAACACTGAAGCTTTCTTT. Translation: CSVGPNAGNTEAFF. The full variable domain, its missing parts supplied by reference TRBV29-1 and TRBJ1-1, is SAVISQKPSRDICQRGTSLTIQCQVDSQVTMMFWYRQQPGQSLTLIATANQGSEATYESGFVIDKFPISRPNLTFSTLTVSNMSPEDSSIYLCSVGPNAGNTEAFFGQGTRLTVV.

This clonotype occurred a few times. This chain uses TRBV5-4 with TRBJ2-7; maybe TRBD2 (6 bases). This CDR3 spans 14 amino acids. In germline, CDR1 is SGHNT, CDR2 YYREEE (reference sequence). V lost 2 bases and J lost 4, with 13 bases in between. The CDR3 is CASSFGTDPYEQYF. CDR3 DNA: TGTGCCAGCAGCTTCGGGACTGACCCGTACGAGCAGTACTTC.

Only a few counts were recorded for this clonotype. The chain carries TRBV27 and TRBJ2-5, with 7 positions matching TRBD1. The ends lost 5 bases at V and 4 bases at J; junction bases unmatched: 4. The CDR3 has 13 residues. The germline CDR1 and CDR2 sequences are MNHEY and SMNVEV (reference sequence). CDR3 DNA: TGTGCCAGCAGTATGAGGGGGCGAGAGACCCAGTACTTC. Protein sequence: CASSMRGRETQYF.

The V and J genes are TRBV20-1 and TRBJ2-5; a possible D gene is TRBD1 (6 bases). Trimming took off 0 bases at V and 5 bases at J, with 16 bases between the two ends. This CDR3 contains 15 residues. Germline values: CDR1 DFQATT, CDR2 SNEGSKA (reference sequence). The CDR3 nucleotides read TGCAGTGCTAGAGATTTGTTCAGGGGTGGGGAGACCCAGTACTTC. It codes for CSARDLFRGGETQYF.

This clonotype occurred many times. The chain has TRBV30 and TRBJ2-2; D is ambiguous. V was shortened by 6 bases and J by 3 bases, with 17 bases between the two germline ends. Germline assignment: CDR1 GTSNPN and CDR2 SVGIG (reference sequence). This CDR3 region has 15 residues. CDR3 DNA sequence: TGTGCCTGCCAGACGCTGATCCCCGACACCGGGGAGCTGTTTTTT. This codes for CACQTLIPDTGELFF. The full variable domain, its missing parts supplied by reference TRBV30 and TRBJ2-2, is SQTIHQWPATLVQPVGSPLSLECTVEGTSNPNLYWYRQAAGRGLQLLFYSVGIGQISSEVPQNLSASRPQDRQFILSSKKLLLSDSGFYLCACQTLIPDTGELFFGEGSRLTVL.

This clonotype has more than one count but fewer than ten. The V call is TRBV7-2, the J call TRBJ2-2, with D unresolved. V dropped 7 bases and J dropped 3 bases, with 12 bases sitting between them. The germline V gene encodes CDR1 SGHTA and CDR2 FQGNSA. The CDR3 runs to 14 residues. Here the CDR3 DNA reads TGTGCCAGCACCACAACGGGCCACACCGGGGAGCTGTTTTTT. It codes for CASTTTGHTGELFF.

This clonotype occurred many times. The rearrangement links TRBV28 to TRBJ1-1; no clear D. V was trimmed by 5 bases and J by 1 base, leaving 11 bases between them. From germline, CDR1 is MDHEN and CDR2 SYDVKM. The CDR3 contains 14 residues. CDR3 residues: CASSPTTANTEAFF. Written as DNA, the CDR3 is TGTGCCAGCAGTCCAACGACGGCGAACACTGAAGCTTTCTTT.

The chain recombines TRBV5-6 with TRBJ2-7, with TRBD1 identical over 8 bases. The germline V gene encodes CDR1 SGHDT and CDR2 YYEEEE. Unmatched junction bases numbered 2, after V lost 3 bases and J lost 6 bases. This CDR3 region has 12 residues. The CDR3 region is CASSWDRREQYF. The CDR3 nucleotides read TGTGCCAGCAGCTGGGACAGGCGCGAGCAGTACTTC.

This clonotype has a count of ten or more. This chain joins TRBV11-2 and TRBJ1-1; D gene unclear. Per the germline V gene, CDR1 is SGHAT and CDR2 is FQNNGV. The ends were cut back, 5 bases at V and 3 bases at J, with 4 bases in the middle. The CDR3 is made up of 11 amino acids. The CDR3 is CASSPYTEAFF. The CDR3, as DNA: TGTGCCAGCAGCCCCTACACTGAAGCTTTCTTT. Based on the CDR3 plus reference TRBV11-2 and TRBJ1-1, the full variable domain is EAGVAQSPRYKIIEKRQSVAFWCNPISGHATLYWYQQILGQGPKLLIQFQNNGVVDDSQLPKDRFSAERLKGVDSTLKIQPAKLEDSAVYLCASSPYTEAFFGQGTRLTVV.

This clonotype occurred a few times. CDR3 protein: CASSAPGVGRDIQYF. The CDR3 region has the DNA TGTGCCAGCAGCGCCCCGGGTGTGGGGCGAGACATTCAGTACTTC. This chain connects TRBV9 to TRBJ2-4; tentatively, D is TRBD1 (5 bases). The CDR3 has 15 residues. Trimming pared 3 bases from V and 8 bases from J, leaving 18 bases between. Germline assignment: CDR1 SGDLS and CDR2 YYNGEE. The entire variable domain, with the rest obtained from reference TRBV9 and TRBJ2-4, is as follows: DSGVTQTPKHLITATGQRVTLRCSPRSGDLSVYWYQQSLDQGLQFLIQYYNGEERAKGNILERFSAQQFPDLHSELNLSSLELGDSALYFCASSAPGVGRDIQYFGAGTRLSVL.

This clonotype came up a few times. The CDR3 reads CSANDRGSGNTIYF. CDR3 nucleotides: TGCAGTGCTAACGACAGGGGCTCTGGAAACACCATATATTTT. The rearrangement uses TRBV20-1 and TRBJ1-3; 8 nucleotides agree with TRBD1. Germline CDR1 DFQATT, CDR2 SNEGSKA (reference sequence). The CDR3 loop spans 14 amino acids. V trimming: 4 bases; J trimming: 0 bases; junction bases outside the gene matches: 2.

This clonotype was recorded many times. The chain has TRBV29-1 and TRBJ2-3; the D is unclear. Trimming left V 5 bases short and J 6 bases short, with 9 bases between. Germline CDR1 and CDR2: SQVTM and ANQGSEA. This CDR3 has 11 amino acids. Here the CDR3 reads CSVPQADTQYF. The CDR3 bases are TGCAGCGTTCCGCAAGCGGATACGCAGTATTTT.

The chain carries TRBV27 and TRBJ1-4; no reliable D call. CDR3 length: 14 amino acids. V lost 7 bases and J lost 8, with 17 bases in between. Germline loops: CDR1 MNHEY, CDR2 SMNVEV (reference sequence). Here the CDR3 reads CASKSMGLGEKLFF. The DNA for the CDR3 is TGTGCCAGCAAGTCCATGGGTTTAGGAGAAAAACTGTTTTTT.

A note on this clonotype: One end of the junction varies from germline; a read error may be responsible. V and J are TRBV3-1 and TRBJ2-7; D possibly uses TRBD1 or TRBD2 (5 bases each). The germline V gene has CDR1 LGHDT and CDR2 YNNKEL (reference sequence). The CDR3 is 15 residues long. CDR3 residues: CASSQGGGTSSEQYF. CDR3 DNA: TGTGCCAGCAGCCAAGGTGGGGGAACCTCCTCCGAGCAGTACTTC.

This clonotype appeared many times. J is TRBJ2-3 and V is TRBV3-1; weak D call: TRBD2 (6 bases). The germline CDR1 and CDR2 sequences are LGHDT and YNNKEL (reference sequence). V dropped 4 bases and J dropped 10 bases, with 21 bases sitting between them. This CDR3 has 15 residues. CDR3 nucleotide sequence: TGTGCCAGCAGCCCGCTAGTAGCGGCCTCCCTCCCGCAGTATTTT. Amino acid sequence: CASSPLVAASLPQYF.

This clonotype was observed at least ten times. This sequence joins TRBV28 and TRBJ1-2; D ambiguous. Germline CDR1 MDHEN, CDR2 SYDVKM. The CDR3 length is 13 residues. V gave up 5 bases and J gave up 8 bases, with 15 bases separating them. In DNA form, the CDR3 reads TGTGCCAGCAGTGCACTGGGGTTTGAGGGCTACACCTTC. Protein sequence: CASSALGFEGYTF.

This clonotype has at least ten counts. The chain recombines TRBV18 with TRBJ1-5; a possible D gene is TRBD1 (6 bases). V lost 3 bases to trimming and J lost 1 base, with 10 bases between them. Per the germline V gene, CDR1 is KGHSH and CDR2 is LQKENI. CDR3 length: 15 residues. CDR3 sequence: CASSPTGLSNQPQHF. The DNA of the CDR3 is TGTGCCAGCTCACCTACAGGGCTGAGCAATCAGCCCCAGCATTTT.

This clonotype was seen repeatedly, ten times or more. The rearrangement joins TRBV11-2 to TRBJ2-7; 9 bases map to TRBD1. J lost 5 bases, V lost 8 bases, and 13 bases had no gene match. The CDR3 is 15 residues long. Germline assignment: CDR1 SGHAT and CDR2 FQNNGV. The CDR3 bases are TGTGCCAGCTCTAGGGTAGGGACAGGGATGAACGAGCAGTACTTC. Its translation is CASSRVGTGMNEQYF.